The present entry profiles one T cell receptor (beta chain) with its context. This record belongs to a study of blood T cell repertoires in COVID-19. Assay: immunoSEQ multiplex PCR; the TCRdb copy retains only in-frame clones and omits some. Among about 180,000 clones listed, around 84% were seen once. The CDR3 is made up of 13 amino acids. With 6 bases clipped from V and 8 bases from J, the junction kept 7 bases outside the gene matches. Germline values: CDR1 SNHLY, CDR2 FYNNEI. The chain links TRBV2 to TRBJ1-2, with 9 bases lining up with TRBD1. The source is a man aged 50 or older with active or convalescent COVID-19. Sequenced material: peripheral blood. CDR3 coding DNA: TGTGCCAGCAGGGACAGGGGAGAAGGCGGCTACACCTTC. Translated: CASRDRGEGGYTF.